This T cell receptor (beta chain) was captured in a study of cytotoxic CD8 clonotypes in ibrutinib-treated CLL. Whole-study findings and limits: Stable or contracted on treatment, public clonotypes were also uncommon. Clonality increased with ibrutinib response but returned toward baseline at progression.

Comment on this clone: What it recognizes is unknown.

Profiled with immunoSEQ multiplex PCR; TCRdb holds only in-frame clones, not every one. The table includes tens of thousands of clones, 75% to 90% detected once. Germline CDR1 reads SGDLS; CDR2 reads YYNGEE. The CDR3 sequence is 13 residues long. Trimming stripped 0 bases from V and 11 bases from J, with 12 bases between. The chain has TRBV9 and TRBJ2-1; TRBD2 might be the D (6 bases). The TCR comes from a human donor with chronic lymphocytic leukemia. The specimen comprised PBMCs, sampled after 24 months of ibrutinib treatment. The CDR3 reads CASSVEEGFQQFF. The CDR3 nucleotides are TGTGCCAGCAGCGTAGAGGAGGGGTTCCAGCAGTTCTTC.